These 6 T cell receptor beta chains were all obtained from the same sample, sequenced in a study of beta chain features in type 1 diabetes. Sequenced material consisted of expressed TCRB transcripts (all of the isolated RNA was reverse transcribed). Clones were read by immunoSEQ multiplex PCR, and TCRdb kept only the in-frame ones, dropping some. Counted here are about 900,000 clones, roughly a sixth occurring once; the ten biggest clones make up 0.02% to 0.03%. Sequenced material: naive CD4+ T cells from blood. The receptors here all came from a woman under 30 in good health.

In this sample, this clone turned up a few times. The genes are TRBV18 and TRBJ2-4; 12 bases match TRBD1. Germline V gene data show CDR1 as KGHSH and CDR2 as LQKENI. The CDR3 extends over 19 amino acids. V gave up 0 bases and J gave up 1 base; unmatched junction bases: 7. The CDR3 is CASSPPAGTGGLAKNIQYF. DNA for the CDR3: TGTGCCAGCTCACCACCAGCCGGGACAGGGGGCTTGGCCAAAAACATTCAGTACTTC. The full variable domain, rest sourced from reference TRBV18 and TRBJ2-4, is NAGVMQNPRHLVRRRGQEARLRCSPMKGHSHVYWYRQLPEEGLKFMVYLQKENIIDESGMPKERFSAEFPKEGPSILRIQQVVRGDSAAYFCASSPPAGTGGLAKNIQYFGAGTRLSVL.

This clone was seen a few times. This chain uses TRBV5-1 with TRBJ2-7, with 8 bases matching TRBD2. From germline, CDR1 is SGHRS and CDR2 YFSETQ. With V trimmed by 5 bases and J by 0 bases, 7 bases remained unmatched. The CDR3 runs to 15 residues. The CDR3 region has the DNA TGCGCCAGCAGACCGACTAGCGTCAGCTCCTACGAGCAGTACTTC. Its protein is CASRPTSVSSYEQYF.

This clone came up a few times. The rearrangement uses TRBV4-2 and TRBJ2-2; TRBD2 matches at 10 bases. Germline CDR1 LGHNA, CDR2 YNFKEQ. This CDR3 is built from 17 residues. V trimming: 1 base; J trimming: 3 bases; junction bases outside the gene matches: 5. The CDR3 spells CASSQGLAGVDTGELFF. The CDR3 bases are TGTGCCAGCAGCCAAGGGCTAGCGGGAGTGGACACCGGGGAGCTGTTTTTT.

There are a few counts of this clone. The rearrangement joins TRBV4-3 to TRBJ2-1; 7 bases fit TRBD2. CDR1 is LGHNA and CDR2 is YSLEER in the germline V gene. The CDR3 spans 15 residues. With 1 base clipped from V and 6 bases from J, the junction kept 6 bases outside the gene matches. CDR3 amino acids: CASSQGRLAFNEQFF. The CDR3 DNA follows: TGCGCCAGCAGCCAAGGGAGACTAGCTTTCAATGAGCAGTTCTTC.

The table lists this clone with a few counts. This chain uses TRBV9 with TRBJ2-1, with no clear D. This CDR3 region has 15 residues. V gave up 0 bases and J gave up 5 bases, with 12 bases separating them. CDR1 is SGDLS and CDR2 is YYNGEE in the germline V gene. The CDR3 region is CASSVALTDHNEQFF. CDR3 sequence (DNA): TGTGCCAGCAGCGTAGCCCTTACTGATCACAATGAGCAGTTCTTC.

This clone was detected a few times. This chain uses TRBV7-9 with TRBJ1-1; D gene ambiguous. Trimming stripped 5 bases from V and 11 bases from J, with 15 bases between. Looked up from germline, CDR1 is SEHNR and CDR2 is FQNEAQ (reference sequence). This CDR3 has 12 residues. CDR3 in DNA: TGTGCCAGCAGCACAGAGCCGAGTTTGGCTTTCTTT. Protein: CASSTEPSLAFF.